What follows are 32 T cell receptor beta chains derived from one specimen sequenced in a study of blood T cells in healthy people across ages. Through a sample-barcoded 5' primer and a J-beta primer mix, a second PCR was run for roughly 6 to 11 cycles. Each CDR3 protein is one row after TCRdb ran MiXCR on the 5' RACE reads. The data contain 700,000 to 950,000 distinct CDR3 sequences, roughly 41% of them seen just once; the ten biggest clones take up roughly 20%. The specimen was blood. All receptors derive from a woman in her sixties in good health.

The V call is TRBV5-1, the J call TRBJ1-1, with 10 bases matching TRBD1. Per germline, CDR1 SGHRS and CDR2 YFSETQ. Trimming cost V 4 bases and J 7 bases; bases outside gene matches: 7. There are 14 residues in the CDR3. The CDR3 reads CASSTWDRGYEAFF. Here the CDR3 DNA reads TGCGCCAGCAGCACCTGGGACAGGGGATATGAAGCTTTCTTT.

The rearrangement joins TRBV4-1 to TRBJ1-1, with D tentatively TRBD1 (5 bases). This CDR3 region has 12 residues. With 0 bases removed from V and 11 bases from J, the gap between germline ends came to 10 bases. Germline CDR1 reads MGHRA; CDR2 reads YSYEKL. CDR3 region: CASSQEGWGAFF. DNA of the CDR3: TGCGCCAGCAGCCAAGAAGGGTGGGGGGCTTTCTTT.

Details on this clonotype: Possible read error: a much larger clone is one base away. J is TRBJ2-3 and V is TRBV9; TRBD1 might be the D (6 bases). Per germline, CDR1 SGDLS and CDR2 YYNGEE. This CDR3 has 15 amino acids. This CDR3 is CASSLQWGLTETQYF. The CDR3 nucleotides are TGTGCCAGCAGCCTCCAATGGGGGCTCACAGAGACGCAGTATTTT.

V is TRBV4-3 and J is TRBJ2-4, with 15 positions matching TRBD2. Germline values: CDR1 LGHNA, CDR2 YSLEER. V shed 3 bases, J shed 13 bases, and the junction held 10 bases outside the gene matches. The CDR3 length is 16 residues. The CDR3 sequence: CASSQTPGLAGGRQYF. The DNA of the CDR3 is TGCGCCAGCAGCCAGACCCCGGGACTAGCGGGGGGCCGACAGTACTTC.

This chain uses TRBV7-3 with TRBJ1-1; D is unclear. The V gene lost 5 bases and the J gene lost 4 bases, with 14 bases spanning the gap. CDR3 size: 14 residues. CDR1 and CDR2 from the germline V gene are SGHTA and FQGTGA. CDR3 nucleotides: TGTGCCAGCAGCCTCTCCGGGTCCAGCACTGAAGCTTTCTTT. It encodes CASSLSGSSTEAFF.

In this sample, this clonotype turned up once. Being one base from a much bigger clone, this may be a read error. V is TRBV11-1 and J is TRBJ2-5; D gene ambiguous. In germline, CDR1 is SGHAT, CDR2 FQDESV (reference sequence). The CDR3 sequence is 12 residues long. CDR3 nucleotides: TGTACCAGCAGCCCCGGACGTGAGACCCAGTACTTC. Translated: CTSSPGRETQYF.

The chain has TRBV7-9 and TRBJ1-2, with D maybe TRBD1 (5 bases). Germline V CDR1 and CDR2: SEHNR, FQNEAQ (reference sequence). This CDR3 has 13 amino acids. V dropped 5 bases and J dropped 5 bases, with 12 bases sitting between them. The CDR3 DNA is TGTGCCAGCAGCGGAGATGGGGGGTATGGCTACACCTTC. Its protein is CASSGDGGYGYTF.

V and J are TRBV11-2 and TRBJ1-2, with a possible D match to TRBD1 (5 bases). From germline, CDR1 is SGHAT and CDR2 FQNNGV. CDR3 length: 14 residues. Deletions cut 5 bases from V and 0 bases from J, with 10 bases between. The CDR3 sequence is CASSDGAANYGYTF. DNA of the CDR3: TGTGCCAGCAGCGACGGGGCAGCTAACTATGGCTACACCTTC. Based on the CDR3 plus reference TRBV11-2 and TRBJ1-2, the full variable domain is EAGVAQSPRYKIIEKRQSVAFWCNPISGHATLYWYQQILGQGPKLLIQFQNNGVVDDSQLPKDRFSAERLKGVDSTLKIQPAKLEDSAVYLCASSDGAANYGYTFGSGTRLTVV.

This clonotype was seen ten or more times. The rearrangement joins TRBV27 to TRBJ2-7, with D possibly TRBD1 on 6 matching bases. The CDR3 is 13 amino acids. V dropped 6 bases and J dropped 1 base, with 10 bases sitting between them. CDR1 and CDR2 from the germline V gene are MNHEY and SMNVEV (reference sequence). The CDR3 region is CASSVDSSYEQYF. In DNA, the CDR3 is TGTGCCAGCAGCGTGGACAGTTCCTACGAGCAGTACTTC.

In this sample, this clonotype turned up many times. V and J are TRBV18 and TRBJ2-3; 8 positions match TRBD1. Germline V CDR1 and CDR2: KGHSH, LQKENI. The V segment lost 3 bases and the J segment 3 bases; nucleotides outside the gene matches: 5. The CDR3 length is 15 residues. The chain's CDR3 is CASSPQTGVTDTQYF. CDR3 nucleotides: TGTGCCAGCTCACCTCAGACAGGGGTGACAGATACGCAGTATTTT.

This chain joins TRBV20-1 and TRBJ2-3, with 7 bases identical to TRBD2. CDR3 length equals 17 residues. After removal of 3 bases from V and 2 bases from J, the junction contained 14 bases not matched to a gene. Germline CDR1 reads DFQATT; CDR2 reads SNEGSKA (reference sequence). The DNA for the CDR3 is TGCAGTGCTAGGGGCGTGTCGGAAGCGGGACCCACAGATACGCAGTATTTT. It yields the protein CSARGVSEAGPTDTQYF.

Here the CDR3 DNA reads TGCGCCAGCAGTGCACGGACAGGGCGTACGCACAATGAGCAGTTCTTC. It codes for CASSARTGRTHNEQFF. The chain recombines TRBV10-1 with TRBJ2-1; 8 nucleotides agree with TRBD1. CDR1 is WNHNN and CDR2 is SYGVQD in the germline V gene (reference sequence). Losses at the gene ends were 4 bases for V and 5 bases for J; bases not matched to a gene: 10. There are 16 residues in the CDR3.

This clonotype has ten or more counts. This chain joins TRBV5-1 and TRBJ2-3; D is perhaps TRBD1 (5 bases). The CDR3 has 14 amino acids. Germline V lookup: CDR1 SGHRS, CDR2 YFSETQ. Trimming took 4 bases from V and 4 from J, leaving 13 bases between them. CDR3 DNA: TGCGCCAGCAGCCCTGGTGGGGCGGCAGATACGCAGTATTTT. Translation: CASSPGGAADTQYF.

The chain combines TRBV27 with TRBJ1-6, with 8 bases that match TRBD1. There are 20 residues in the CDR3. From germline, CDR1 is MNHEY and CDR2 SMNVEV (reference sequence). V gave up 2 bases and J gave up 0 bases; unmatched junction bases: 12. The CDR3 is CASSLILVRGLSSYNSPLHF. The CDR3 DNA is TGTGCCAGCAGTTTAATCCTCGTCAGGGGGCTTAGCTCCTATAATTCACCCCTCCACTTT.

This clonotype was observed a handful of times. This chain uses TRBV28 with TRBJ2-4; D gene uncertain. The CDR3 extends over 10 amino acids. Per germline, CDR1 MDHEN and CDR2 SYDVKM. V lost 8 bases, J lost 9 bases, and 8 bases lay in between. The CDR3, as DNA: TGTGCCAGCGGTTCCGGCATTCAGTACTTC. Protein: CASGSGIQYF.

This clonotype has at least ten counts. V usage is TRBV12-3 or TRBV12-4 and J usage is TRBJ2-1; 11 nucleotides agree with TRBD2. CDR3 size: 16 residues. With 6 bases clipped from V and 3 bases from J, the junction kept 7 bases outside the gene matches. CDR3 sequence: CASRHTSGGNYNEQFF. The CDR3 nucleotides read TGTGCCAGCAGACATACTAGCGGGGGTAACTACAATGAGCAGTTCTTC.

This sequence joins TRBV20-1 and TRBJ1-5; D is undetermined. Trimming left V 3 bases short and J 0 bases short, with 3 bases between. CDR3 length: 12 residues. The V gene's germline CDR1 is DFQATT and CDR2 SNEGSKA (reference sequence). The CDR3 is CSARTSNQPQHF. For the CDR3, the DNA is TGCAGTGCTAGGACTAGCAATCAGCCCCAGCATTTT.

This clonotype was counted between two and nine times. The chain combines TRBV18 with TRBJ2-4; D is possibly TRBD1 (6 bases). The CDR3 is 14 amino acids. Per the germline V gene, CDR1 is KGHSH and CDR2 is LQKENI. Trimming stripped 6 bases from V and 2 bases from J, with 11 bases between. The CDR3 nucleotides read TGTGCCAGCTCCACCACAGGGACCAAAAACATTCAGTACTTC. This encodes CASSTTGTKNIQYF.

J is TRBJ2-4 and V is TRBV5-5, with 9 bases matching TRBD1. The J call may be mistaken, given a closer DNA end match to TRBJ2-7. The CDR3 loop spans 14 amino acids. The germline V gene has CDR1 SGHKS and CDR2 YYEKEE (reference sequence). The CDR3 sequence is CASSARDRVYEQYF. The CDR3 DNA follows: TGTGCCAGCAGTGCCAGGGACAGGGTCTACGAGCAGTACTTC.

The chain couples TRBV7-2 to TRBJ2-1; 9 nucleotides match TRBD2. The CDR3 covers 15 residues. V lost 1 base to trimming and J lost 8 bases; unmatched junction nucleotides: 6. The germline CDR1 and CDR2 sequences are SGHTA and FQGNSA. CDR3 residues: CASSLGNSGSYEQFF. The CDR3 DNA is TGTGCCAGCAGCTTAGGGAATAGCGGGAGCTATGAGCAGTTCTTC.

The chain has TRBV27 and TRBJ2-7; no reliable D call. Trimming took off 2 bases at V and 0 bases at J, with 11 bases between the two ends. Germline assignment: CDR1 MNHEY and CDR2 SMNVEV (reference sequence). The CDR3 contains 15 residues. This chain's CDR3 is CASSLIRAYSYEQYF. The DNA of the CDR3 is TGTGCCAGCAGTTTAATAAGGGCCTACTCCTACGAGCAGTACTTC.

The rearrangement uses TRBV12-3 or TRBV12-4 and TRBJ1-5; perhaps TRBD1 as D (6 bases). Trimming stripped 4 bases from V and 5 bases from J, with 15 bases between. There are 15 residues in the CDR3. The CDR3 loop reads CASSSTGWRHQPQHF. CDR3 bases: TGTGCCAGCAGTTCTACAGGGTGGAGGCATCAGCCCCAGCATTTT.

The rearrangement joins TRBV6-2 or TRBV6-3 to TRBJ2-7, with D possibly being TRBD1 (5 bases). Between the trimmed V and J ends, which lost 2 bases and 0 bases, there was a span of 8 bases. This CDR3 is 14 amino acids long. Germline lookup yields CDR1 MNHEY and CDR2 SVGEGT. CDR3 DNA: TGTGCCAGCAGTTACCCGACAGCCTCCTACGAGCAGTACTTC. Encoded protein: CASSYPTASYEQYF.

This chain connects TRBV7-2 to TRBJ2-5, with D possibly TRBD2 on 5 matching bases. Germline CDR1 is SGHTA and CDR2 is FQGNSA. Trimming pared 5 bases from V and 2 bases from J, leaving 12 bases between. This CDR3 spans 14 amino acids. The DNA of the CDR3 is TGTGCCAGCAGCCCCGCCCTAGCACAAGAGACCCAGTACTTC. Translating it yields CASSPALAQETQYF.

The gene calls are TRBV6-5 and TRBJ1-1; no reliable D call. CDR3 length: 14 amino acids. Germline V gives CDR1 MNHEY, CDR2 SVGAGI. With 0 bases removed from V and 1 base from J, the gap between germline ends came to 6 bases. The CDR3 sequence: CASSYSRRNTEAFF. The CDR3, as DNA: TGTGCCAGCAGTTACTCGAGACGGAACACTGAAGCTTTCTTT.

The chain is built from TRBV7-2 and TRBJ2-1; D unresolved. The V end was cut by 5 bases, the J end by 6 bases, with 14 bases between. The CDR3 is 14 amino acids. The V gene's germline CDR1 is SGHTA and CDR2 FQGNSA. The CDR3 DNA reads as TGTGCCAGCAGCCGGGTTGGGTCGAGCAATGAGCAGTTCTTC. It is translated as CASSRVGSSNEQFF.

The chain combines TRBV20-1 with TRBJ1-6; tentatively, D is TRBD1 (5 bases). V was pared by 0 bases and J by 8 bases, with 11 bases between. There are 14 residues in the CDR3. The V gene's germline CDR1 is DFQATT and CDR2 SNEGSKA (reference sequence). In nucleotides, the CDR3 is TGCAGTGCTAGAGATCTAGGGACCTATTCACCCCTCCACTTT. It is translated as CSARDLGTYSPLHF.

The chain has TRBV6-5 and TRBJ2-5, with 7 bases fitting TRBD2. The CDR3 runs 13 residues. With 5 bases clipped from V and 7 bases from J, the junction kept 7 bases outside the gene matches. From germline, CDR1 is MNHEY and CDR2 SVGAGI. The CDR3 sequence: CASSLRLALTQYF. DNA for the CDR3: TGTGCCAGCAGTCTTCGACTAGCTTTGACCCAGTACTTC.

The DNA for the CDR3 is TGCAGTGCTAGTGATTTCAGGGGGCCCTACGAGCAGTACTTC. This codes for CSASDFRGPYEQYF. This chain links TRBV20-1 with TRBJ2-7; 8 positions match TRBD1. J lost 2 bases, V lost 3 bases, and 6 bases had no gene match. There are 14 residues in the CDR3. In germline, CDR1 is DFQATT, CDR2 SNEGSKA (reference sequence).

The chain has TRBV10-3 and TRBJ1-2, with 8 nucleotides matching TRBD1. The J segment lost 4 bases and the V segment lost 5 bases, leaving 6 bases of the junction unmatched. Germline-derived CDR1 and CDR2 are ENHRY and SYGVKD. The CDR3 totals 14 residues. CDR3 region: CAISQDRDSYGYTF. The CDR3 nucleotides are TGTGCCATCAGTCAGGACAGGGACTCCTATGGCTACACCTTC.

This sequence joins TRBV10-3 and TRBJ2-1, with unresolved D. Germline V gives CDR1 ENHRY, CDR2 SYGVKD. This CDR3 is built from 14 residues. Deletions cut 1 base from V and 9 bases from J, with 13 bases between. This CDR3 reads CAISELEPDGEQFF. As DNA, the CDR3 is TGTGCCATCAGTGAGTTGGAGCCGGACGGTGAGCAGTTCTTC.

As for this clonotype: It may be a read error: a sequence one base away is much more abundant. This chain links TRBV7-3 with TRBJ2-1; weak D call: TRBD2 (5 bases). The CDR3 covers 14 residues. Germline lookup yields CDR1 SGHTA and CDR2 FQGTGA. The ends were cut back, 1 base at V and 5 bases at J, with 9 bases in the middle. The CDR3 here is CASSLMRVDNEQFF. CDR3 coding DNA: TGTGCCAGCAGCTTAATGAGGGTAGACAATGAGCAGTTCTTC.